This T cell receptor (beta chain) originates from a study of CD8+CD57+ T cells in acquired aplastic anemia. The table lists this clonotype with a count of one. It was genomic DNA that served as the template for profiling TCR beta VDJ and CDR3. TCRdb passed the reads through MiXCR, listing each CDR3 protein once. In the table there are 80,000 to 100,000 distinct CDR3 sequences, about 63% of which are singletons. Trimming removed 1 base from V and 2 bases from J, with 4 bases in between. The CDR3 totals 14 residues. Germline V gene data show CDR1 as KGHDR and CDR2 as SFDVKD. Sequenced patients had shown CD8+CD57+ cell expansion by flow cytometry.

Sequencing used sorted CD4+, CD8+, or CD8+CD57+ T cells (not recorded which) from PBMCs. The TCR comes from a human donor with aplastic anemia. The V gene is TRBV24-1, the J gene TRBJ2-2; D is ambiguous. CDR3 nucleotides: TGTGCCACCAGTGATTTACACAACACCGGGGAGCTGTTTTTT. It translates to CATSDLHNTGELFF.